Presented here are 26 T cell receptor beta chains from one specimen sequenced in a study of T cells in Graves' hyperthyroidism and ophthalmopathy. TCR beta CDR3 region amplification was performed from RNA transcripts. The HTBI primer set was used in a first-round RT-PCR of the TCR CDR3. TCRdb recomputed calls from the multiplex PCR reads with MiXCR, one row per CDR3 protein. The table has fewer than 450,000 distinct CDR3 sequences, 17% seen once. Sample: blood. Receptor source: a woman aged 30 to 39 with Graves' hyperthyroidism that later progressed to Graves' ophthalmopathy.

The rearrangement links TRBV19 to TRBJ1-6, with a possible D match to TRBD1 (5 bases). Germline V gene sequence: CDR1 LNHDA, CDR2 SQIVND (reference sequence). This CDR3 has 14 amino acids. V was shortened by 1 base and J by 10 bases, with 11 bases between the two germline ends. In DNA form, the CDR3 reads TGTGCCAGTAGTATAGTCCGGAGGGACTCACCCCTCCACTTT. Residues: CASSIVRRDSPLHF.

Worth noting for this clonotype: A much larger clone is a single base away; this may be a read error. The chain couples TRBV29-1 to TRBJ1-5; TRBD1 aligns across 10 bases. The CDR3 runs to 17 residues. Germline V gene lookup returns CDR1 SQVTM and CDR2 ANQGSEA. CDR3 nucleotides: TGCAGCGTTGAGCAGTCTGACAGGGGGCTTGGCAATCGGCCCCAGCATTTT. Residues: CSVEQSDRGLGNRPQHF.

The sample holds many counts of this clonotype. V usage is TRBV20-1 and J usage is TRBJ2-1; no firm D call. There are 14 residues in the CDR3. Germline V gene data show CDR1 as DFQATT and CDR2 as SNEGSKA (reference sequence). V dropped 5 bases and J dropped 0 bases, with 11 bases sitting between them. The CDR3 loop is CSAPGVVSYNEQFF. In DNA, the CDR3 is TGCAGTGCTCCGGGCGTAGTCTCCTACAATGAGCAGTTCTTC.

The sample holds a few counts of this clonotype. V and J are TRBV4-1 and TRBJ2-7; 7 bases align to TRBD1. This CDR3 contains 15 residues. CDR1 and CDR2 (germline): MGHRA, YSYEKL. V was clipped by 4 bases and J by 1 base; unmatched bases: 7. The CDR3 sequence is CASSLGTARSYEQYF. DNA for the CDR3: TGCGCCAGCAGCCTAGGGACAGCGCGTTCCTACGAGCAGTACTTC.

At least ten counts were recorded for this clonotype. The genes are TRBV7-8 and TRBJ1-2; D possibly corresponds to TRBD1 (6 bases). The CDR3 spans 16 residues. Germline CDR1 SGHVS, CDR2 FQNEAQ. Trimming removed 1 base at V and 3 bases at J, with 15 bases between. The CDR3 DNA reads TGTGCCAGCAGCTTAGACGAATCAGGGGACGACTATGGCTACACCTTC. Protein sequence: CASSLDESGDDYGYTF.

This clonotype has only a few counts. The CDR3 loop reads CASTPDRQGGTGELFF. As DNA, the CDR3 is TGTGCCAGCACCCCAGACAGGCAGGGCGGCACCGGGGAGCTGTTTTTT. This chain uses TRBV7-9 with TRBJ2-2; the D gene is possibly TRBD1 (6 bases). CDR3 length equals 16 residues. Germline CDR1 is SEHNR and CDR2 is FQNEAQ (reference sequence). V gave up 7 bases and J gave up 4 bases, with 19 bases separating them. The full variable domain, in which reference TRBV7-9 and TRBJ2-2 provide the parts outside the CDR3, is DTGVSQNPRHKITKRGQNVTFRCDPISEHNRLYWYRQTLGQGPEFLTYFQNEAQLEKSRLLSDRFSAERPKGSFSTLEIQRTEQGDSAMYLCASTPDRQGGTGELFFGEGSRLTVL.

Many counts were recorded for this clonotype. This chain connects TRBV7-2 to TRBJ1-4, with D possibly TRBD1 on 6 matching bases. CDR3 length: 14 residues. Germline loops: CDR1 SGHTA, CDR2 FQGNSA. V was trimmed by 1 base and J by 7 bases, leaving 10 bases between them. CDR3 coding DNA: TGTGCCAGCAGCTTAGGGGGGGGCCGTGAAAAACTGTTTTTT. It specifies CASSLGGGREKLFF.

DNA for the CDR3: TGTGCCAGCAGTTTAGCCCCCTCCGGGAACACTGAAGCTTTCTTT. This codes for CASSLAPSGNTEAFF. The chain couples TRBV12-3 or TRBV12-4 to TRBJ1-1; no firm D call. Trimming took off 0 bases at V and 1 base at J, with 9 bases between the two ends. The CDR3 has 15 residues.

This clonotype was picked up many times. The V gene is TRBV6-2 or TRBV6-3, the J gene TRBJ2-7; weak D call: TRBD2 (5 bases). CDR1 and CDR2 (germline): MNHEY, SVGEGT. V was cut by 8 bases and J by 3 bases, with 14 bases left in between. The CDR3 extends over 13 amino acids. The CDR3 sequence: CASGLSGYYEQYF. The CDR3 DNA reads TGTGCCAGCGGGTTATCGGGGTACTACGAGCAGTACTTC.

This clonotype was detected ten times or more. The chain uses TRBV2 and TRBJ2-7, with TRBD1 matching 8 bases. CDR3 length: 15 residues. The trim removed 3 bases at V and 4 bases at J, leaving 8 bases unmatched. From germline, CDR1 is SNHLY and CDR2 FYNNEI. This chain's CDR3 is CASSDRGLREYEQYF. In DNA, the CDR3 is TGTGCCAGCAGTGACAGGGGGCTTCGGGAATACGAGCAGTACTTC.

The chain links TRBV28 to TRBJ2-7; maybe TRBD1 (6 bases). The V end was cut by 5 bases, the J end by 2 bases, with 13 bases between. Germline CDR1 MDHEN, CDR2 SYDVKM. The CDR3 loop spans 14 amino acids. CDR3: CASSRADRTYEQYF. In DNA, the CDR3 is TGTGCCAGCAGTAGAGCGGACAGAACCTACGAGCAGTACTTC.

Only a few counts were recorded for this clonotype. The chain couples TRBV24-1 to TRBJ2-3, with TRBD1 identical over 9 bases. The CDR3 covers 16 residues. Trimming cost V 3 bases and J 4 bases; bases outside gene matches: 7. From germline, CDR1 is KGHDR and CDR2 SFDVKD. CDR3 bases: TGTGCCACCAGTGATCCAGACAGGGGGTTTTCAGATACGCAGTATTTT. Its protein product is CATSDPDRGFSDTQYF.

This clonotype came up many times. V and J are TRBV3-1 and TRBJ2-3, with TRBD2 identical over 7 bases. Germline loops: CDR1 LGHDT, CDR2 YNNKEL (reference sequence). The V gene end was trimmed by 1 base and the J gene end by 4 bases; junction bases not matched to a gene: 11. This CDR3 spans 17 amino acids. The CDR3 DNA reads as TGTGCCAGCAGCCAAGGTTCGCTTGCGGGAGTACCAGATACGCAGTATTTT. This translates into CASSQGSLAGVPDTQYF.

This clonotype has a count of ten or more. V is TRBV24-1 and J is TRBJ1-2; no clear D. Germline V gene sequence: CDR1 KGHDR, CDR2 SFDVKD. The CDR3 is 14 amino acids. Deletions cut 0 bases from V and 8 bases from J, with 12 bases between. The CDR3 sequence is CATSDLREGDGYTF. The DNA of the CDR3 is TGTGCCACCAGTGATTTGCGGGAGGGAGACGGCTACACCTTC.

This chain uses TRBV20-1 with TRBJ1-2; possibly TRBD1 for D (5 bases). V lost 5 bases to trimming and J lost 4 bases, with 8 bases between them. Germline loops: CDR1 DFQATT, CDR2 SNEGSKA (reference sequence). The CDR3 length is 11 residues. The CDR3 coding sequence is TGCAGTGCTGGGGGGGTCTATGGCTACACCTTC. Residues: CSAGGVYGYTF.

This clonotype has at least ten counts. The V and J genes are TRBV27 and TRBJ1-1, with D possibly matching TRBD1 (6 bases). Trimming took off 8 bases at V and 3 bases at J, with 16 bases between the two ends. The germline CDR1 and CDR2 sequences are MNHEY and SMNVEV (reference sequence). CDR3 length equals 14 residues. Here the CDR3 DNA reads TGTGCCAGCCGACCCCGGGGGGCACACACTGAAGCTTTCTTT. Residues: CASRPRGAHTEAFF.

V usage is TRBV5-1 and J usage is TRBJ2-6, with D tentatively TRBD1 (5 bases). From germline, CDR1 is SGHRS and CDR2 YFSETQ. V lost 4 bases, J lost 4 bases, and 12 bases lay in between. This CDR3 has 15 residues. CDR3 sequence: CASSPDISGANVLTF. The CDR3 nucleotides are TGCGCCAGCAGCCCGGACATATCAGGGGCCAACGTCCTGACTTTC.

This sequence joins TRBV7-9 and TRBJ1-2; a weak D match, TRBD1 (5 bases). The V gene's germline CDR1 is SEHNR and CDR2 FQNEAQ (reference sequence). The germline V and J ends were trimmed by 1 base and 4 bases, with 16 bases remaining between them. This CDR3 spans 16 amino acids. This CDR3 reads CASSLVGGALVYGYTF. The CDR3 DNA reads as TGTGCCAGCAGCTTAGTTGGCGGGGCGCTTGTCTATGGCTACACCTTC.

Ten or more counts support this clonotype. This chain connects TRBV7-8 to TRBJ1-2; no clear D gene. V was clipped by 1 base and J by 8 bases, with 8 bases between them. The length of the CDR3 is 12 residues. Germline V gene lookup returns CDR1 SGHVS and CDR2 FQNEAQ. CDR3 nucleotides: TGTGCCAGCAGCTTAGGGACGCGGGGCTACACCTTC. Encoded protein: CASSLGTRGYTF.

This clonotype was found many times. J is TRBJ2-5 and V is TRBV20-1, with TRBD2 matching 7 bases. Germline trimming cut 6 bases from V and 5 bases from J; bases unmatched to any gene: 9. This CDR3 region has 13 residues. CDR1 DFQATT and CDR2 SNEGSKA come from the germline V gene (reference sequence). The CDR3 protein is CSATSGVRETQYF. The CDR3 DNA reads TGCAGTGCCACAAGCGGGGTGAGGGAGACCCAGTACTTC.

Many counts were recorded for this clonotype. The chain carries TRBV28 and TRBJ2-5; D is unresolved. The CDR3 totals 16 residues. Germline V gene sequence: CDR1 MDHEN, CDR2 SYDVKM. V shed 2 bases and J shed 1 base, with 14 bases lying between them. CDR3 in DNA: TGTGCCAGCAGTTTAAACCCACCGGTAACCCAAGAGACCCAGTACTTC. Protein: CASSLNPPVTQETQYF.

This clonotype was detected once. V usage is TRBV2 and J usage is TRBJ2-3; D gene ambiguous. The CDR3 length is 16 residues. Trimming shortened V by 3 bases and J by 0 bases, and 13 bases separated the two germline ends. Germline-derived CDR1 and CDR2 are SNHLY and FYNNEI. CDR3 nucleotide sequence: TGTGCCAGCAGTGAGGTCCGGGTAACTAGCACAGATACGCAGTATTTT. Its protein is CASSEVRVTSTDTQYF.

This clonotype was observed many times. The V and J genes are TRBV12-5 and TRBJ1-5; 7 positions agree with TRBD1. The J segment lost 2 bases and the V segment lost 5 bases, leaving 9 bases of the junction unmatched. The CDR3 is 16 residues long. Germline assignment: CDR1 LGHNT and CDR2 FRNRAP. Here the CDR3 DNA reads TGTGCTAGTGGTCGTCGAGGGGGCTTGGGCAATCAGCCCCAGCATTTT. It specifies CASGRRGGLGNQPQHF.

There are many counts of this clonotype. This chain uses TRBV25-1 with TRBJ2-7; 12 nucleotides match TRBD1. V gave up 1 base and J gave up 7 bases; unmatched junction bases: 5. Germline V CDR1 and CDR2: MGHDK, SYGVNS. This CDR3 spans 15 amino acids. The CDR3 nucleotides read TGTGCCAGCAGTGAATCCGGGACAGGGGGCGTAGAGCAGTACTTC. Encoded protein: CASSESGTGGVEQYF.

This clonotype has a count of ten or more. The chain links TRBV20-1 to TRBJ2-7; perhaps TRBD2 as D (7 bases). V was clipped by 0 bases and J by 3 bases, with 12 bases between them. CDR1 and CDR2 (germline): DFQATT, SNEGSKA (reference sequence). CDR3 length equals 14 residues. This chain's CDR3 is CSARDRGGLYEQYF. The CDR3 DNA follows: TGCAGTGCTAGAGATCGCGGGGGCCTCTACGAGCAGTACTTC.

In this sample, this clonotype turned up many times. This sequence joins TRBV27 and TRBJ2-5; D possibly corresponds to TRBD1 (6 bases). The length of the CDR3 is 14 residues. Germline V CDR1 and CDR2: MNHEY, SMNVEV (reference sequence). Trimming removed 4 bases at V and 0 bases at J, with 9 bases between. Here the CDR3 DNA reads TGTGCCAGCAGTTCCGACAGGTACCAAGAGACCCAGTACTTC. Protein: CASSSDRYQETQYF.